This T cell receptor (beta chain) was observed in a study of CD8 T cells in Susac syndrome (dated by TCRdb to between 2018 and 2021). About the investigation overall: The study used repertoire sequencing to test whether antigen drove CD8+ T cell activation and differentiation in Susac syndrome. CD8+ T cell repertoire clonality was compared between about a dozen healthy donors, some 14 Susac syndrome patients and 15 multiple sclerosis patients. The investigation overall reported the following: The number of individuals in the TCR sequencing and HLA analysis was acknowledged as relatively small.

Comments on this clonotype: Its cognate antigen has yet to be identified. It has no much larger one-base neighbor in the sample; base qualities were not kept.

From a lookup of the germline V gene, CDR1 and CDR2 are SGHNT and YENEEA. V is cut by 2 bases and J by 5 bases, and the space between the germline ends is 9 bases. The CDR3 contains 13 residues, cysteine and phenylalanine counted. Kept here is only the CDR3 DNA, which spans 39 bases and is read in frame from base 1. Peripheral blood CD8+ and CD4+ T cells from healthy donors, Susac syndrome patients and multiple sclerosis patients were profiled by high-throughput TCR beta sequencing. The multiple sclerosis controls were treatment-naive patients whose relapsing-remitting disease, either stable or active, fulfilled the revised McDonald criteria. Bulk CD8+ and CD4+ T cells were purified by magnetic negative isolation, while CD8+ TEMRA cells were enriched using FACS. Blood was drawn into EDTA tubes, processed within 24 hours, and PBMCs were isolated by density gradient centrifugation. PBMCs intended for TCR sequencing were cryopreserved in liquid nitrogen and thawed later in a water bath at 37 degrees C. The sorted or isolated CD4+, CD8+ and CD8+ TEMRA cells reached a purity of at least 90%.

RNA was extracted using the RNeasy kit, and roughly 0.5 to 1 ug of the RNA was reverse transcribed with random hexamers. The immunoSEQ multiplex PCR assay, covering 54 Vbeta and 13 Jbeta segments, was used to amplify TCR beta CDR3 regions. To correct PCR amplification bias, a synthetic template baseline was used for both primer optimization and computational correction. On the authors' methods: Reads were annotated to V, D and J genes per IMGT and analyzed with immunoSEQ Analyzer, keeping only productive sequences. Clonality was computed as one minus Shannon entropy normalized by log2 of the number of productive unique sequences. For each patient and control, public and private clones were evaluated among the 100 most prevalent clones. Clones were defined as Susac-specific if absent from the healthy and MS cohorts, from 1052 published viral clones and from other ImmuneACCESS disease sequences. TCRdb reworked the public reads: Q25 trimming with fastp, MiXCR clone assembly, productive beta chains retained. Each entry is one CDR3 protein sequence, shown with its most common DNA and genes. The V and J calls and clone size are TCRdb's, not the authors'. In this sample the table shows a few hundred thousand distinct CDR3 sequences, 75% to 85% of which occur a single time. Together, the top ten hold 0.21% of the sample.

The specimen sequenced was CD8+ T cells from PBMCs. This chain is built from TRBV11-3 and TRBJ2-5, with the D segment identity uncertain. The sequence derives from a human donor with multiple sclerosis. The nucleotide sequence reads TGTGCCAGCAGCTTACAGGATTCGGAGACCCAGTACTTC. Its protein reads: CASSLQDSETQYF.